This passage covers 6 T cell receptor beta chains from one sample sequenced in a study of CD8 T cells in Susac syndrome. Roughly 0.45 to 1 ug RNA was reverse transcribed with random hexamers. TCRdb re-derived calls from the immunoSEQ multiplex PCR reads in MiXCR, one entry per CDR3 protein. This sample has approximately 230,000 distinct CDR3 sequences, with 90% to 95% found just once. The sequenced sample was CD4+ T cells from PBMCs. All receptors derive from a human donor with multiple sclerosis.

In its sample, this clonotype was seen a few times. This sequence joins TRBV12-3 or TRBV12-4 and TRBJ2-7, with TRBD1 as a possible D gene (5 bases). The CDR3 runs 13 residues. The V and J ends lost 0 bases and 4 bases respectively, with 7 bases between them. For the CDR3, the DNA is TGTGCCAGCAGTTTAGCTACAGGTTACGAGCAGTACTTC. It specifies CASSLATGYEQYF.

This rearrangement joins TRBV24-1 to TRBJ2-5; TRBD2 agrees at 12 bases. The CDR3 length is 14 residues. Germline V lookup: CDR1 KGHDR, CDR2 SFDVKD. V was pared by 8 bases and J by 5 bases, with 5 bases of the junction left unmatched. This CDR3 is CATKASGRDETQYF. CDR3 nucleotide sequence: TGTGCCACCAAAGCTAGCGGGAGGGATGAGACCCAGTACTTC.

The V and J genes are TRBV3-1 and TRBJ2-5; possible D gene TRBD2, 6 bases. The length of the CDR3 is 16 residues. Trimming stripped 1 base from V and 7 bases from J, with 19 bases between. The germline CDR1 and CDR2 sequences are LGHDT and YNNKEL (reference sequence). CDR3 residues: CASSQAPAGSSATQYF. DNA for the CDR3: TGTGCCAGCAGCCAAGCTCCAGCGGGCTCGAGCGCGACCCAGTACTTC.

The chain carries TRBV23-1 and TRBJ1-5; no clear D gene. TRBV23-1 qualifies as an ORF whose function is uncertain. Trimming removed 3 bases at V and 6 bases at J, with 9 bases between. The CDR3 contains 13 residues. CDR3 region: CASSHGKGQPQHF. As DNA, the CDR3 is TGCGCCAGCAGTCATGGGAAGGGTCAGCCCCAGCATTTT.

The chain joins TRBV9 to TRBJ1-5; D unresolved. CDR1 SGDLS and CDR2 YYNGEE come from the germline V gene. The CDR3 extends over 14 amino acids. The V and J ends lost 10 bases and 3 bases respectively, with 17 bases between them. In DNA form, the CDR3 reads TGTGCCGGGCGTAAAGGGCCCCCCAATCAGCCCCAGCATTTT. Protein: CAGRKGPPNQPQHF.

J is TRBJ2-5 and V is TRBV12-5, with 14 positions matching TRBD2. V was clipped by 5 bases and J by 2 bases; unmatched bases: 13. The CDR3 totals 19 residues. CDR1 and CDR2 (germline): LGHNT, FRNRAP. The CDR3 DNA follows: TGTGCTAGTGGTCCGATCAGACTAGCGGGAGGGCCCCTACAAGAGACCCAGTACTTC. As protein: CASGPIRLAGGPLQETQYF.